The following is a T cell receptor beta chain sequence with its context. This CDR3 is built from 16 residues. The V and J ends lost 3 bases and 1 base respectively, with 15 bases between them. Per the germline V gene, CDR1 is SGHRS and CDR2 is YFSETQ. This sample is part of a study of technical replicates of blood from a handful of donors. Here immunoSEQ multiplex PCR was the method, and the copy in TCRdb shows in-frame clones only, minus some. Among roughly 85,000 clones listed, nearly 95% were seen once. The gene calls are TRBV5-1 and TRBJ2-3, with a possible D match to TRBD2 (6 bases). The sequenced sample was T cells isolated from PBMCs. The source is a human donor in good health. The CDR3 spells CASSWAIGGGTDTQYF. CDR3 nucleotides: TGCGCCAGCAGCTGGGCGATCGGGGGTGGCACAGATACGCAGTATTTT.